Reported below is one T cell receptor beta chain. Source study methods: Amplification with reference gene primers provided the estimates of nucleated cell counts. Generated by immunoSEQ multiplex PCR, the TCRdb table keeps only in-frame clones and is missing some. D and trimming were read from the DNA, whereas the V and J calls and clone size are those reported in that table. The sample carries tens of thousands of clones, about 86% recorded once. This entry belongs to a study of blood T cell repertoires in COVID-19. There are 13 residues in the CDR3. The V and J ends lost 0 bases and 4 bases, in that order; junction bases with no gene match: 2. The V gene's germline CDR1 is SQVTM and CDR2 ANQGSEA.

Sequencing was carried out using peripheral blood. The TCR sequence derives from a woman aged 60 to 75 with acute or convalescent COVID-19. The rearrangement uses TRBV29-1 and TRBJ1-2, with 7 bases lining up with TRBD1. This CDR3 reads CSVEETGTYGYTF. The DNA for the CDR3 is TGCAGCGTTGAAGAGACAGGGACCTATGGCTACACCTTC. Based on the CDR3 plus reference TRBV29-1 and TRBJ1-2, the full variable domain is SAVISQKPSRDICQRGTSLTIQCQVDSQVTMMFWYRQQPGQSLTLIATANQGSEATYESGFVIDKFPISRPNLTFSTLTVSNMSPEDSSIYLCSVEETGTYGYTFGSGTRLTVV.